The sample holds one count of the clone carrying this T cell receptor beta chain. Its specificity is not known. This CDR3 contains 14 residues. Trimming cost V 6 bases and J 6 bases, with 14 bases left between them. The germline CDR1 and CDR2 sequences are MNHEY and SVGAGI. This PCR relied on a set of 60 Vbeta primers and 13 Jbeta primers. TCRdb's table, derived via immunoSEQ multiplex PCR, lists solely in-frame clones and lacks some. The sample holds tens of thousands of clones, around 78% seen once. The data are from a study of cytomegalovirus exposure and HLA in healthy donors. Notes on the study in general: DRB1 had the most TCR associations and HLA-C the fewest, a later analysis found, with rates varying by HLA locus. Segments of the TCR beta V type were, in most cases, productive about 87% or about 30% of the time in an earlier analysis. TCR beta V- and J-gene trimming was later associated with a missense DCLRE1C variant. One later analysis reportedly identified an Asian-associated ancestry cluster that showed fewer N-insertions than the roughly 600-donor mean.

This chain connects TRBV6-5 to TRBJ1-4, with a possible D match to TRBD1 (5 bases). Sequencing was performed on PBMCs. This receptor was identified in a woman in her thirties or forties in good health and CMV-seropositive. The CDR3: CASRQQVWDEKLFF. In nucleotides, the CDR3 is TGTGCCAGCAGACAACAGGTCTGGGATGAAAAACTGTTTTTT.